One sample yielded the 14 T cell receptor beta chains listed below, sequenced in a study of Ad26.COV2.S vaccination and SARS-CoV-2 variants. The repertoire was sequenced with immunoSEQ multiplex PCR; TCRdb's copy has only in-frame clones and lacks some. Here the sample spans roughly 700,000 clones, 70% to 90% being singletons. Stated treatment: around 19 received Ad26.COV2.S at low or high dose, single or two shots; 5 received placebo; per-sample allocation not given. Samples analyzed were those drawn on day 63 after the first vaccine or placebo injection. Sequenced here: peripheral blood, sampled in a trial of Ad26.COV2.S vaccine versus placebo. Receptors were obtained from a person aged 18-65 years who received the Ad26.COV2.S COVID-19 vaccine or a placebo.

This chain connects TRBV7-9 to TRBJ2-2; a weak D match, TRBD2 (6 bases). The CDR3 consists of 16 residues. Trimming pared 1 base from V and 3 bases from J, leaving 12 bases between. Germline V gene lookup returns CDR1 SEHNR and CDR2 FQNEAQ (reference sequence). CDR3 in amino acids: CASSLEAGWDTGELFF. CDR3 nucleotide sequence: TGTGCCAGCAGCTTAGAGGCGGGATGGGACACCGGGGAGCTGTTTTTT. Variable domain in full (rest from reference TRBV7-9 and TRBJ2-2): DTGVSQNPRHKITKRGQNVTFRCDPISEHNRLYWYRQTLGQGPEFLTYFQNEAQLEKSRLLSDRFSAERPKGSFSTLEIQRTEQGDSAMYLCASSLEAGWDTGELFFGEGSRLTVL.

This chain links TRBV24-1 with TRBJ1-2; D unclear. Germline values: CDR1 KGHDR, CDR2 SFDVKD. V lost 6 bases, J lost 0 bases, and 7 bases lay in between. The CDR3 consists of 13 residues. The CDR3 DNA is TGTGCCACCAGTACACGGACTAACTATGGCTACACCTTC. Its translation is CATSTRTNYGYTF.

The J gene is TRBJ2-1, the V gene TRBV5-4; TRBD1 is a possible D gene (5 bases). This CDR3 contains 15 residues. Per the germline V gene, CDR1 is SGHNT and CDR2 is YYREEE (reference sequence). The V gene lost 0 bases and the J gene lost 2 bases, with 9 bases spanning the gap. CDR3 bases: TGTGCCAGCAGCTTGGGCCCAGGGCCCTACAATGAGCAGTTCTTC. Protein: CASSLGPGPYNEQFF. Supplemented by reference TRBV5-4 and TRBJ2-1, the full variable domain reads ETGVTQSPTHLIKTRGQQVTLRCSSQSGHNTVSWYQQALGQGPQFIFQYYREEENGRGNFPPRFSGLQFPNYSSELNVNALELDDSALYLCASSLGPGPYNEQFFGPGTRLTVL.

The chain joins TRBV29-1 to TRBJ1-3; D remains ambiguous. The CDR3 consists of 13 residues. Germline V gene data show CDR1 as SQVTM and CDR2 as ANQGSEA. The V end lost 7 bases, the J end lost 0 bases, and 10 bases lay between the germline ends. CDR3 in DNA: TGCAGCGCCCCGGACCTCTCTGGAAACACCATATATTTT. Amino acid sequence: CSAPDLSGNTIYF.

On this clone: A read error may be the cause here, since a much bigger clone is one base away. The chain uses TRBV30 and TRBJ2-7; D uncertain. The length of the CDR3 is 11 residues. The V gene's germline CDR1 is GTSNPN and CDR2 SVGIG (reference sequence). Trimming took 0 bases from V and 3 from J, leaving 3 bases between them. CDR3 sequence (DNA): TGTGCCTGGAGTGTAGTCTACGAGCAGTACTTC. It yields the protein CAWSVVYEQYF.

On this clone itself: Other DNA sequences of this sample code for an identical CDR3. The chain couples TRBV6-5 to TRBJ2-1, with D perhaps TRBD1 (6 bases). Germline-derived CDR1 and CDR2 are MNHEY and SVGAGI. The V gene lost 0 bases and the J gene lost 7 bases, with 7 bases spanning the gap. The CDR3 length is 13 residues. The CDR3 spells CASSYSRGNEQFF. The CDR3 nucleotides are TGTGCCAGCAGTTACTCGAGGGGGAATGAGCAGTTCTTC.

This chain uses TRBV6-1 with TRBJ1-2; unclear D gene. Germline CDR1 reads MNHNS; CDR2 reads SASEGT. This CDR3 comprises 15 residues. The V gene lost 1 base and the J gene lost 0 bases, with 9 bases spanning the gap. The CDR3 coding sequence is TGTGCCAGCAGTGAAGTAGAGCCAACTAACTATGGCTACACCTTC. Its protein product is CASSEVEPTNYGYTF.

This sequence joins TRBV20-1 and TRBJ2-3, with a tentative D call TRBD1 (6 bases). Germline V CDR1 and CDR2: DFQATT, SNEGSKA (reference sequence). V was cut by 5 bases and J by 9 bases, with 9 bases left in between. The CDR3 consists of 10 residues. CDR3 amino acids: CSAPDRTQYF. The CDR3 coding sequence is TGCAGTGCTCCCGACAGGACGCAGTATTTT.

The DNA for the CDR3 is TGTGCCAGCAGACCTAGTGGGGGAGGTAACACCGGGGAGCTGTTTTTT. Protein: CASRPSGGGNTGELFF. V and J are TRBV27 and TRBJ2-2; possible D gene TRBD2, 6 bases. The germline V gene encodes CDR1 MNHEY and CDR2 SMNVEV (reference sequence). This CDR3 is 16 amino acids long. The ends were cut back, 6 bases at V and 2 bases at J, with 16 bases in the middle.

The chain is built from TRBV12-3 or TRBV12-4 and TRBJ1-1; 7 bases line up with TRBD1. This CDR3 has 11 residues. V lost 1 base and J lost 11; bases outside the gene matches: 1. CDR3 amino acids: CASSLGQGAFF. CDR3 sequence (DNA): TGTGCCAGCAGTTTAGGACAGGGCGCTTTCTTT.

The rearrangement links TRBV10-1 to TRBJ2-3, with no clear D. V was clipped by 2 bases and J by 6 bases, with 18 bases between them. Germline V gene sequence: CDR1 WNHNN, CDR2 SYGVQD (reference sequence). The CDR3 loop spans 16 amino acids. The CDR3 DNA sequence: TGCGCCAGCAGTGAGAGGTCACTTAGTTGGGCGGATACGCAGTATTTT. Its protein is CASSERSLSWADTQYF.

This chain links TRBV19 with TRBJ2-2; D unresolved. Trimming stripped 7 bases from V and 4 bases from J, with 10 bases between. CDR3 length equals 13 residues. Per germline, CDR1 LNHDA and CDR2 SQIVND (reference sequence). The CDR3 protein is CASNRAGTGELFF. The CDR3, as DNA: TGTGCCAGTAACCGGGCCGGCACCGGGGAGCTGTTTTTT.

The rearrangement links TRBV7-3 to TRBJ2-7; 14 positions match TRBD2. V shed 5 bases and J 3 bases; nucleotides not matched to a gene: 3. The CDR3 loop spans 15 amino acids. The germline CDR1 and CDR2 sequences are SGHTA and FQGTGA. CDR3 amino acids: CASSAGLAGVYEQYF. In DNA form, the CDR3 reads TGTGCCAGCAGCGCGGGACTAGCGGGGGTCTACGAGCAGTACTTC. The entire variable domain, with the rest obtained from reference TRBV7-3 and TRBJ2-7, is as follows: GAGVSQTPSNKVTEKGKYVELRCDPISGHTALYWYRQSLGQGPEFLIYFQGTGAADDSGLPNDRFFAVRPEGSVSTLKIQRTERGDSAVYLCASSAGLAGVYEQYFGPGTRLTVT.

The J gene is TRBJ1-1, the V gene TRBV3-1 (or the pseudogene TRBV3-2), with D unresolved. The CDR3 contains 14 residues. Trimming took 3 bases from V and 1 from J, leaving 9 bases between them. Looked up from germline, CDR1 is LGHDT and CDR2 is YNNKEL (reference sequence). The CDR3 loop is CASSQGYRNTEAFF. In DNA, the CDR3 is TGTGCCAGCAGCCAGGGTTACCGGAACACTGAAGCTTTCTTT.